These T cell receptor beta chains were read from a single sample in a study of T-cell memory formation after mild COVID-19. TCRdb re-called the 5' RACE reads through MiXCR, storing one row per CDR3 protein. Of about 260,000 distinct CDR3 sequences in the sample, 7% to 10% were seen once. The sequencing sample was made of PBMCs or a T cell subset sorted from them (not recorded which). All receptors derive from a man aged 18 to 35 who had mild COVID-19 (a few samples of this study predate the infection). Cell type and time point are not known. The conserved cysteine and the conserved F or W are not part of the CDR3 here.

ASSLGPPADTQY	TRBV5-1	TRBJ2-3
ASLGMLKETQY	TRBV4-3	TRBJ2-5
ASSGTSVPTGELF	TRBV5-1	TRBJ2-2
ASAWTATNQPQH	TRBV12-3/TRBV12-4	TRBJ1-5
ASSLGSLNTEAF	TRBV5-1	TRBJ1-1
ASSPTRGLAGGQY	TRBV7-7	TRBJ2-5
ASSLGLTSGGAGETQY	TRBV7-2	TRBJ2-5
ASSFRTFANTEAF	TRBV12-3/TRBV12-4	TRBJ1-1
ASSPSRETQY	TRBV7-2	TRBJ2-5
AISEGVGQYFNQPQH	TRBV10-3	TRBJ1-5
ASSTPGTGDGYT	TRBV7-9	TRBJ1-2
ASTRGGEKLF	TRBV28	TRBJ1-4
AGGGGQETQY	TRBV21-1	TRBJ2-5
ASSYRGGLEDGYT	TRBV6-2/TRBV6-3	TRBJ1-2
SVGRDEQY	TRBV29-1	TRBJ2-7
ASSLVPGAEETQY	TRBV12-3/TRBV12-4	TRBJ2-5
ASSYTRGGDEQF	TRBV6-2/TRBV6-3	TRBJ2-1
ASSETRATQY	TRBV7-6	TRBJ2-3
ASSPTHGIGNEQF	TRBV11-2	TRBJ2-1
ASSLTQGANTEAF	TRBV5-8	TRBJ1-1
ASSQGSSGAYEQY	TRBV3-1	TRBJ2-7
ASSLGGQGNTDTQY	TRBV5-1	TRBJ2-3
SANRDNEGISAQH	TRBV20-1	TRBJ1-5
ASSPIPDRRVQETQY	TRBV6-5	TRBJ2-5
ASSVNRNSYNEQF	TRBV7-2	TRBJ2-1
ATLGQGVDTQY	TRBV10-3	TRBJ2-3
ASSLGWSAAGYT	TRBV5-4	TRBJ1-2
ASSVDRRYEQY	TRBV6-1	TRBJ2-7
ASSLGLRGQPQH	TRBV27	TRBJ1-5
ASYNRGDSEQF	TRBV7-8	TRBJ2-1
ASSLREGTDLNQPQH	TRBV7-6	TRBJ1-5
ASSPDSKNSPLH	TRBV3-1	TRBJ1-6
ASSGGSMNTEAF	TRBV4-1	TRBJ1-1
ASSQAPPETQY	TRBV4-1	TRBJ2-5
ASSQDRGHMGWF	TRBV4-3	TRBJ2-1
ASRDTLRGGELF	TRBV7-6	TRBJ2-2
ASTYVRGFSPLH	TRBV6-6	TRBJ1-6
ASSPYDETQY	TRBV7-2	TRBJ2-5
ASAKGQGETQY	TRBV28	TRBJ2-5
ASRGQANTGELF	TRBV6-5	TRBJ2-2
ASGQGGYPGTEAF	TRBV25-1	TRBJ1-1
ASSQDLTGPLDSPLH	TRBV4-1	TRBJ1-6
ASSRTGGASTEAEAF	TRBV5-1	TRBJ1-1
ASSPTLSGSNNEQF	TRBV5-1	TRBJ2-1
SVEVGPQDTQY	TRBV29-1	TRBJ2-3
SVEDRTYRETEAF	TRBV29-1	TRBJ1-1
AWEPGTAEAF	TRBV30	TRBJ1-1
SARQELRGKLF	TRBV20-1	TRBJ1-4
ASSQERSSYEQY	TRBV4-3	TRBJ2-7
AWSKALPADTQY	TRBV30	TRBJ2-3
ASHWGTPGTSHEQF	TRBV12-3/TRBV12-4	TRBJ2-1